These T cell receptor beta chains were read from a single sample in a study of shared T cell receptors in the human thymus. Sequenced by immunoSEQ multiplex PCR; TCRdb stores in-frame clones only, minus some. Found here are 640,000 or so clones, roughly 86% of them singletons; the top ten hold about 0.0094%. The sample was also linked to a second study, of human thymus T cells.

Sequencing input: thymocytes. Receptor source: a boy younger than two with a congenital heart defect. Each CDR3 is given with its conserved first and last residue. D genes are given only for firm matches. Rows give clone size only sometimes, using once, few, many, or a class for an expanded clone.

j_gene | v_gene | abundance | d_gene | CDR3nt | CDR3aa
TRBJ2-7 | TRBV27 | NA | TRBD2 | TGTGCCAGCAGTTTATGGCGGGAGGGCCAGGACGATAGCTCCTACGAGCAGTACTTC | CASSLWREGQDDSSYEQYF
TRBJ2-1 | TRBV4-3 | NA | NA | TGCGCCAGCAGCCAAGGGAGGCGGCCCCTTTCCTTCTCCTACAATGAGCAGTTCTTC | CASSQGRRPLSFSYNEQFF
TRBJ1-4 | TRBV28 | NA | NA | TGTGCCAGCAGTTTATTGGGAGGCTGGGACCCTCTCGGTGAAAAACTGTTTTTT | CASSLLGGWDPLGEKLFF
TRBJ2-7 | TRBV14 | NA | TRBD2 | TGTGCCAGCAGCCAAGATTCCCTTGGGCGGGAGGAGATGTACGAGCAGTACTTC | CASSQDSLGREEMYEQYF
TRBJ1-6 | TRBV30 | NA | NA | TGTGCCTGGAGTGTACCTACCGACAGAGACCTGAGCTCCTATAATTCACCCCTCCACTTT | CAWSVPTDRDLSSYNSPLHF
TRBJ1-6 | TRBV7-9 | NA | TRBD1 | TGTGCCAGCAGCCCCCGACAGGGTATGAATTCACCCCTCCACTTT | CASSPRQGMNSPLHF
TRBJ2-5 | TRBV4-3 | NA | NA | TGCGCCAGCAGCCAAGCGGTGTTGGACTTGCGAGAGACCCAGTACTTC | CASSQAVLDLRETQYF
TRBJ1-1 | TRBV27 | NA | NA | TGTGCCAGCAGTCCTTCTAGGAGGGCCGGAAGGACTGAAGCTTTCTTT | CASSPSRRAGRTEAFF
TRBJ1-5 | TRBV28 | NA | NA | TGTGCCAGCAGGAGAGGGTATAGCAATCAGCCCCAGCATTTT | CASRRGYSNQPQHF
TRBJ2-3 | TRBV14 | NA | TRBD2 | TGTGCCAGCAGCCAGACTAGCGGGATAGGGGTCTCGACAGATACGCAGTATTTT | CASSQTSGIGVSTDTQYF
TRBJ2-1 | TRBV7-7 | NA | NA | TGTGCCAGCAGCCCCCTTTTAATCGGGGTGAACAATGAGCAGTTCTTC | CASSPLLIGVNNEQFF
TRBJ1-6 | TRBV9 | few | TRBD1 | TGTGCCAGCAGCGATAACGACCCGGGACAGAGCAATTCACCCCTCCACTTT | CASSDNDPGQSNSPLHF
TRBJ1-1 | TRBV11-2 | NA | TRBD1 | TGTGCCAGCAGCTTACGGGACAGGGGGCGATGGGCGAACACTGAAGCTTTCTTT | CASSLRDRGRWANTEAFF
TRBJ2-3 | TRBV7-6 | NA | TRBD2 | TGTGCCAGCAGCGATAGCCAGCGGGGGGGCCCAGCAGATACGCAGTATTTT | CASSDSQRGGPADTQYF
TRBJ1-4 | TRBV15 | NA | NA | TGTGCCACCAGCAGTTGGACAGTCGAAAAACTGTTTTTT | CATSSWTVEKLFF
TRBJ2-3 | TRBV4-2 | NA | TRBD2 | TGTGCCAGCAGCCCTTTGGAAGCGGGGGGGCCAGATACGCAGTATTTT | CASSPLEAGGPDTQYF
TRBJ2-3 | TRBV28 | NA | NA | TGTGCCAGCAGTTCCAACCATCTCACAGGGGGGGCGAGCACAGATACGCAGTATTTT | CASSSNHLTGGASTDTQYF
TRBJ2-3 | TRBV5-1 | NA | TRBD1 | TGCGCCAGCAGCTTGGGGGCAGGGGGCGCGAGTGATACGCAGTATTTT | CASSLGAGGASDTQYF
TRBJ1-2 | TRBV14 | NA | TRBD1 | TGTGCCAGCAGCCAAGATCCCGGGACAGGGGTATTTGGCTACACCTTC | CASSQDPGTGVFGYTF
TRBJ2-1 | TRBV27 | NA | NA | TGTGCCAGCAGGACTGGAAATGAGCAGTTCTTC | CASRTGNEQFF
TRBJ2-1 | TRBV11-2 | NA | NA | TGTGCCAGCAGCTTGCAGGGGTCGTACAATGAGCAGTTCTTC | CASSLQGSYNEQFF
TRBJ2-3 | TRBV6-1 | NA | NA | TGTGCCAGCGGGGGGGCTCTCATCACAGATACGCAGTATTTT | CASGGALITDTQYF
TRBJ2-7 | TRBV5-1 | NA | TRBD1 | TGCGCCAGCAGCTGGGACAGGGCCCTCTCCGAGCAGTACTTC | CASSWDRALSEQYF
TRBJ1-6 | TRBV19 | NA | TRBD1 | TGTGCCAGTACTTTGGACAGGGTGGGATCACCCCTCCACTTT | CASTLDRVGSPLHF
TRBJ1-1 | TRBV6-1 | NA | NA | TGTGCCAGCAGTCCACCGGAGGTGAACACTGAAGCTTTCTTT | CASSPPEVNTEAFF
TRBJ2-2 | TRBV28 | few | NA | TGTGCCAGCCGAGAGGGAAACACCGGGGAGCTGTTTTTT | CASREGNTGELFF
TRBJ1-5 | TRBV2 | NA | TRBD1 | TGTGCCAGCAAGGTTATAGGGGGCGAGCAGCCCCAGCATTTT | CASKVIGGEQPQHF
TRBJ2-1 | TRBV6-5 | NA | TRBD1 | TGTGCCAGCAGTGTTAAACAGGGGAACTACAATGAGCAGTTCTTC | CASSVKQGNYNEQFF
TRBJ1-2 | TRBV20-1 | NA | NA | TGCAGTGCTCGCCATCTCCGGGGCTACACCTTC | CSARHLRGYTF
TRBJ2-7 | TRBV6-6 | NA | TRBD1 | TGTGCCAGCAGAACACCCGGGACAGTCTATGAGCAGTACTTC | CASRTPGTVYEQYF
TRBJ1-2 | TRBV25-1 | NA | TRBD1 | TGTGCCAGCACTCAAACAGGGGGCGATGGCTACACCTTC | CASTQTGGDGYTF
TRBJ2-3 | TRBV2 | NA | TRBD1 | TGTGCCAGCAGTCCAGGGGGATGGCGCACAGATACGCAGTATTTT | CASSPGGWRTDTQYF
TRBJ1-4 | TRBV30 | NA | TRBD1 | TGTGCCTGGAGTGTGATCGCCCGCCGACAGGGGGATGAAGGACTGTTTTTT | CAWSVIARRQGDEGLFF
TRBJ2-1 | TRBV7-6 | once | TRBD2 | TGTGCCAGCAGCCAACGTCCCGGGACTAGCGGGAGGGGCAATGAGCAGTTCTTC | CASSQRPGTSGRGNEQFF
TRBJ1-4 | TRBV6-1 | NA | NA | TGTGCCAGCAGCCGAAGGGGGGGTTCAGGGGTGCTGTTTTTT | CASSRRGGSGVLFF
TRBJ1-2 | TRBV11-2 | NA | TRBD1 | TGTGCCAGCAGCCCAAAGCGGACAGGGAGTTATGGCTACACCTTC | CASSPKRTGSYGYTF
TRBJ2-1 | TRBV5-4 | NA | TRBD2 | TGTGCCAGCAGCGTGCGACTAGCGGGATATTCCTACAATGAGCAGTTCTTC | CASSVRLAGYSYNEQFF
TRBJ2-7 | TRBV2 | NA | NA | TGTGCCAGCAGGGGAGCGCCGCAATCCTACGAGCAGTACTTC | CASRGAPQSYEQYF
TRBJ2-1 | TRBV28 | NA | TRBD2 | TGTGCCAGCAGTGAAGAAGGACTAGCGGGGAAGGAGCAGTTCTTC | CASSEEGLAGKEQFF
TRBJ1-3 | TRBV2 | NA | TRBD1 | TGTGCCAGCAGTGTGGACAGGGCGGCTGGAAACACCATATATTTT | CASSVDRAAGNTIYF
TRBJ2-3 | TRBV9 | NA | TRBD2 | TGTGCCAGCAGCGTAGAATCAGCGGGGGGTACAGATACGCAGTATTTT | CASSVESAGGTDTQYF
TRBJ1-1 | TRBV6-5 | once | TRBD1 | TGTGCCAGCAGTTACGATGGGCGGACAGGGAATGAAGCTTTCTTT | CASSYDGRTGNEAFF
TRBJ2-7 | TRBV4-1 | NA | TRBD2 | TGCGCCAGCAGCCAACGACCCCGGACTAGCAGGTCCTACGAGCAGTACTTC | CASSQRPRTSRSYEQYF
TRBJ2-7 | TRBV5-1 | NA | NA | TGCGCCAGCAGCTTGGATGGCGGGGTATCCTACGAGCAGTACTTC | CASSLDGGVSYEQYF
TRBJ2-7 | TRBV7-8 | NA | TRBD2 | TGTGCCAGCAGCTTAGCTAGGGGACTAGCCTACGAGCAGTACTTC | CASSLARGLAYEQYF
TRBJ2-3 | TRBV18 | NA | NA | TGTGCCAGCTCCACTAAGAGGGCGCCCCACCACACAGATACGCAGTATTTT | CASSTKRAPHHTDTQYF
TRBJ2-7 | TRBV4-3 | NA | NA | TGCGCCAGCAGCCCCGAACCCTCTGATCAGTGCTACGAGCAGTACTTC | CASSPEPSDQCYEQYF
TRBJ2-7 | TRBV30 | NA | TRBD1 | TGTGCCTGGAGTGTTGCTCGGGACAGCAAAGGATACGAGCAGTACTTC | CAWSVARDSKGYEQYF
TRBJ1-1 | TRBV6-5 | few | TRBD1 | TGTGCCAGCAGTTACGGGACAGGGCCGAACACTGAAGCTTTCTTT | CASSYGTGPNTEAFF
TRBJ2-5 | TRBV5-1 | NA | NA | TGCGCCAGCAGCTCCCGACTAGTCCCACAAGAGACCCAGTACTTC | CASSSRLVPQETQYF
TRBJ2-2 | TRBV4-3 | NA | NA | TGCGCCAGCAGCCAAGGGGTAGCTACCGGGGAGCTGTTTTTT | CASSQGVATGELFF
TRBJ2-3 | TRBV9 | NA | TRBD2 | TGTGCCAGCAGCGTAGAGAAAGTGGGGGGGGGAGATACGCAGTATTTT | CASSVEKVGGGDTQYF
TRBJ1-6 | TRBV6-4 | NA | NA | TGTGCCAGCAGCCCAGAAGCCGGGATGAATTCCCCCCTCCACTTT | CASSPEAGMNSPLHF